This record concerns one TCR beta chain sequence. The antigen it binds to is not known. Within one base of it there is no much larger clone, and no base qualities were kept. This record comes from a study of control samples from healthy donors and cancer patients (dated by TCRdb to the early 2020s). The library came from the immunoSEQ multiplex PCR assay. Here the immuneACCESS table is served through TCRdb, limited to in-frame sequences with V and J called. Missing clones are a known gap in these copies; in checked studies unresolved V genes cover under half, and the rest lacks a known reason. The sample profile shows about 160,000 clones; less than 95% of them were found once. The top ten hold around 13% of the sample. From the cysteine up to the phenylalanine, the CDR3 has a length of 15 residues. Only the CDR3 portion is preserved as DNA: 45 bases, with reading frame beginning at the first base. The germline V gene encodes CDR1 SEHNR and CDR2 FQNEAQ (reference sequence). V loses 5 bases of germline sequence and J loses 7 bases, and the interval between the two ends is 17 bases.

The chain was built from TRBV7-9 and TRBJ1-4; a weak D assignment points to TRBD1 (5 bases agree). The TCR sequence derives from a man in his 60s with colorectal cancer. Source material: PBMCs. The CDR3 protein is CASSAGREDFEKLFF. The DNA sequence is as follows: TGTGCCAGCAGCGCAGGGAGAGAGGACTTTGAAAAACTGTTTTTT. Reference TRBV7-9 and TRBJ1-4 proteins supply the regions before and after the CDR3; the full variable domain is: DTGVSQNPRHKITKRGQNVTFRCDPISEHNRLYWYRQTLGQGPEFLTYFQNEAQLEKSRLLSDRFSAERPKGSFSTLEIQRTEQGDSAMYLCASSAGREDFEKLFFGSGTQLSVL.